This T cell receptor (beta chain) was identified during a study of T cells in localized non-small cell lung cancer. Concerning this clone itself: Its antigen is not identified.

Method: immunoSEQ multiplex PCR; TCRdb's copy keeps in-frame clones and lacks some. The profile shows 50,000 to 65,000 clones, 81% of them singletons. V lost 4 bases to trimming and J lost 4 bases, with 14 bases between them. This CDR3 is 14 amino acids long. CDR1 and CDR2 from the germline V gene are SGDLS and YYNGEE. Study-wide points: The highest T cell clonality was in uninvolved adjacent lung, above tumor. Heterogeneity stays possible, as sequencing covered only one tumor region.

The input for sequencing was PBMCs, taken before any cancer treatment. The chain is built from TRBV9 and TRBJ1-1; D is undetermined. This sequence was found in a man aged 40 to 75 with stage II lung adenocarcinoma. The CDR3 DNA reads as TGTGCCAGCAGCTCGGACCTAGGGAGCACTGAAGCTTTCTTT. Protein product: CASSSDLGSTEAFF.